This passage covers 27 T cell receptor beta chains from one sample sequenced in a study of shared clonotypes between healthy human individuals. The table came from immunoSEQ multiplex PCR; TCRdb's copy has only in-frame clones and leaves some out. The sample has about 660,000 clones, over 65% seen once. Input material: memory CD4+ T cells sorted from blood. Described subset: CD45RA-negative fraction. These receptors originate from a young woman in good health.

The chain uses TRBV19 and TRBJ2-3; 9 bases map to TRBD1. This CDR3 region has 17 residues. CDR1 is LNHDA, CDR2 SQIVND, per germline (reference sequence). The ends lost 3 bases at V and 3 bases at J; junction bases unmatched: 10. The CDR3 region is CASSMEAGTGYTDTQYF. CDR3 coding DNA: TGTGCCAGTAGTATGGAAGCCGGGACAGGGTATACAGATACGCAGTATTTT.

The V call is TRBV6-4, the J call TRBJ2-1; 8 bases agree with TRBD2. Germline CDR1 reads MRHNA; CDR2 reads SNTAGT. The CDR3 runs to 16 residues. V was clipped by 3 bases and J by 5 bases; unmatched bases: 9. The CDR3 protein is CASSESGTSADNEQFF. In nucleotides, the CDR3 is TGTGCCAGCAGTGAAAGTGGGACTAGTGCCGACAATGAGCAGTTCTTC.

CDR3 DNA sequence: TGCGCCAGCAGTCTCCTTGCGGGGGAGATACGGGAGCTGTTTTTT. The encoded protein is CASSLLAGEIRELFF. This chain links TRBV5-1 with TRBJ2-2; 7 bases are shared with TRBD2. The V segment lost 5 bases and the J segment 9 bases; nucleotides outside the gene matches: 13. The CDR3 is 15 amino acids. CDR1 and CDR2 from the germline V gene are SGHRS and YFSETQ.

This sequence joins TRBV29-1 and TRBJ2-7, with D perhaps TRBD1 (5 bases). Per germline, CDR1 SQVTM and CDR2 ANQGSEA. There are 14 residues in the CDR3. Trimming removed 6 bases from V and 0 bases from J, with 15 bases in between. The CDR3 loop is CSVGFGANSYEQYF. CDR3 in DNA: TGCAGCGTGGGTTTTGGGGCCAACTCCTACGAGCAGTACTTC.

The J gene is TRBJ2-7, the V gene TRBV5-5; D might be TRBD2 (5 bases). Looked up from germline, CDR1 is SGHKS and CDR2 is YYEKEE (reference sequence). V was pared by 4 bases and J by 3 bases, with 17 bases between. CDR3 size: 15 residues. The CDR3 DNA is TGTGCCAGCAGCCAGCTGGACTCCCCAAACTACGAGCAGTACTTC. It codes for CASSQLDSPNYEQYF. Combining the CDR3 with reference TRBV5-5 and TRBJ2-7 gives the whole variable domain DAGVTQSPTHLIKTRGQQVTLRCSPISGHKSVSWYQQVLGQGPQFIFQYYEKEERGRGNFPDRFSARQFPNYSSELNVNALLLGDSALYLCASSQLDSPNYEQYFGPGTRLTVT.

This chain links TRBV28 with TRBJ2-3, with 10 positions matching TRBD2. The CDR3 is made up of 16 amino acids. The V gene's germline CDR1 is MDHEN and CDR2 SYDVKM. With V trimmed by 6 bases and J by 2 bases, 8 bases remained unmatched. The CDR3 region has the DNA TGTGCCAGCAGCACCCTAGCGGGAGTCCCCACAGATACGCAGTATTTT. This encodes CASSTLAGVPTDTQYF.

Note on this clone: A much larger clonotype is one base distant, so this may be a read error. The V gene is TRBV7-8, the J gene TRBJ2-6; D may match TRBD1 or TRBD2 (5 bases each). Per the germline V gene, CDR1 is SGHVS and CDR2 is FQNEAQ. This CDR3 comprises 16 residues. The chain's CDR3 is CASSPGLTSGANALTF. The CDR3 DNA reads TGTGCCAGCAGCCCCGGACTGACCTCTGGGGCCAACGCCCTGACTTTC. Based on the CDR3 plus reference TRBV7-8 and TRBJ2-6, the full variable domain is GAGVSQSPRYKVAKRGQDVALRCDPISGHVSLFWYQQALGQGPEFLTYFQNEAQLDKSGLPSDRFFAERPEGSVSTLKIQRTQQEDSAVYLCASSPGLTSGANALTFGAGSRLTVL.

V usage is TRBV9 and J usage is TRBJ2-1, with 8 bases lining up with TRBD2. This CDR3 is built from 16 residues. Trimming cost V 4 bases and J 6 bases; bases outside gene matches: 12. Germline V gives CDR1 SGDLS, CDR2 YYNGEE. The CDR3 DNA sequence: TGTGCCAGCAGCCGTTCTAGGCGGGAGGACGGCAATGAGCAGTTCTTC. It translates to CASSRSRREDGNEQFF.

This chain links TRBV5-1 with TRBJ2-5; D unclear. The CDR3 spans 15 residues. CDR1 SGHRS and CDR2 YFSETQ come from the germline V gene. V lost 0 bases, J lost 0 bases, and 9 bases lay in between. Here the CDR3 reads CASSLVAQYQETQYF. CDR3 DNA sequence: TGCGCCAGCAGCTTGGTCGCCCAGTACCAAGAGACCCAGTACTTC.

The chain joins TRBV7-2 to TRBJ2-7; no definite D call. This CDR3 is built from 16 residues. Germline V CDR1 and CDR2: SGHTA, FQGNSA. V gave up 3 bases and J gave up 0 bases, with 15 bases separating them. The CDR3 spells CASSLYAASSSYEQYF. CDR3 sequence (DNA): TGTGCCAGCAGCTTGTATGCGGCATCCAGCTCCTACGAGCAGTACTTC.

Only a few counts were recorded for this clone. The chain carries TRBV5-1 and TRBJ2-2, with a tentative D call TRBD1 (5 bases). Trimming removed 4 bases from V and 4 bases from J, with 8 bases in between. This CDR3 has 13 amino acids. CDR1 and CDR2 (germline): SGHRS, YFSETQ. CDR3: CASSTQGTGELFF. CDR3 nucleotides: TGCGCCAGCAGCACTCAGGGCACCGGGGAGCTGTTTTTT.

The V call is TRBV19, the J call TRBJ1-3; D perhaps matches TRBD1 (6 bases). CDR3 size: 15 residues. Germline assignment: CDR1 LNHDA and CDR2 SQIVND (reference sequence). The V end lost 7 bases, the J end lost 0 bases, and 13 bases lay between the germline ends. In nucleotides, the CDR3 is TGTGCCAGTATACAGGGACGGAACTCTGGAAACACCATATATTTT. Encoded protein: CASIQGRNSGNTIYF.

This clone was recorded only once. The V call is TRBV29-1, the J call TRBJ1-5; D unclear. V lost 5 bases and J 3 bases, leaving 14 bases between the germline ends. From germline, CDR1 is SQVTM and CDR2 ANQGSEA. There are 14 residues in the CDR3. CDR3 DNA: TGCAGCGTTTCCGAGGGCTTTCTCAATCAGCCCCAGCATTTT. Its protein is CSVSEGFLNQPQHF.

This CDR3 is CASSKEQGSSYGYTF. The CDR3 DNA follows: TGTGCCAGCAGCAAGGAGCAGGGGTCATCATATGGCTACACCTTC. This chain links TRBV5-4 with TRBJ1-2, with D maybe TRBD1 (6 bases). Germline V gene sequence: CDR1 SGHNT, CDR2 YYREEE (reference sequence). With 4 bases removed from V and 5 bases from J, the gap between germline ends came to 18 bases. This CDR3 is built from 15 residues.

J is TRBJ2-7 and V is TRBV6-5; D call uncertain. Germline CDR1 and CDR2: MNHEY and SVGAGI. The CDR3 is 14 amino acids. The germline V and J ends were trimmed by 2 bases and 3 bases, with 11 bases remaining between them. The CDR3 spells CASSYQPQHYEQYF. In DNA form, the CDR3 reads TGTGCCAGCAGTTACCAACCCCAGCACTACGAGCAGTACTTC.

The chain is built from TRBV28 and TRBJ1-2; the match to TRBD1 covers 10 bases. The CDR3 is made up of 16 amino acids. After removal of 5 bases from V and 1 base from J, the junction contained 7 bases not matched to a gene. CDR1 MDHEN and CDR2 SYDVKM come from the germline V gene. The CDR3 loop reads CASSTPGTGVNYGYTF. CDR3 nucleotides: TGTGCCAGCAGTACCCCCGGGACAGGGGTTAACTATGGCTACACCTTC.

The chain has TRBV6-5 and TRBJ1-4, with 8 bases lining up with TRBD1. CDR3 length equals 14 residues. Losses at the gene ends were 6 bases for V and 4 bases for J; bases not matched to a gene: 4. CDR1 is MNHEY, CDR2 SVGAGI, per germline. CDR3 amino acids: CASRQTGGNEKLFF. CDR3 DNA sequence: TGTGCCAGCAGACAAACAGGGGGTAATGAAAAACTGTTTTTT.

This chain joins TRBV5-1 and TRBJ1-1; no reliable D call. This CDR3 is built from 16 residues. V was cut by 4 bases and J by 3 bases, with 19 bases left in between. Germline V gene data show CDR1 as SGHRS and CDR2 as YFSETQ. DNA for the CDR3: TGCGCCAGCAGCCCGGGATGGGATTTGTCGGACACTGAAGCTTTCTTT. It codes for CASSPGWDLSDTEAFF. Together with reference TRBV5-1 and TRBJ1-1, the CDR3 gives the full variable domain: KAGVTQTPRYLIKTRGQQVTLSCSPISGHRSVSWYQQTPGQGLQFLFEYFSETQRNKGNFPGRFSGRQFSNSRSEMNVSTLELGDSALYLCASSPGWDLSDTEAFFGQGTRLTVV.

Turning to this clone: The same CDR3 can be traced to other DNA sequences in this sample. V usage is TRBV14 and J usage is TRBJ1-4; D is ambiguous. Trimming took 1 base from V and 7 from J, leaving 4 bases between them. This CDR3 has 12 residues. Germline CDR1 is SGHDN and CDR2 is FVKESK. The CDR3 is CASSQVAEKLFF. The CDR3 nucleotides read TGTGCCAGCAGCCAAGTGGCTGAAAAACTGTTTTTT.

Comment on this clone: This could be a read error, since a much larger clone is one nucleotide away. The J gene is TRBJ2-7, the V gene TRBV4-2; D perhaps matches TRBD1 (6 bases). V shed 5 bases and J shed 6 bases, with 11 bases lying between them. There are 12 residues in the CDR3. The germline V gene encodes CDR1 LGHNA and CDR2 YNFKEQ. CDR3 region: CASSLVGGEQYF. The DNA for the CDR3 is TGTGCCAGCAGCTTAGTAGGGGGCGAGCAGTACTTC.

As for this clone: This sample also contains other DNA sequences that code for the same CDR3. The J gene is TRBJ2-5, the V gene TRBV2, with D uncertain. Germline-derived CDR1 and CDR2 are SNHLY and FYNNEI. The V and J ends lost 3 bases and 3 bases respectively, with 8 bases between them. This CDR3 contains 13 residues. DNA for the CDR3: TGTGCCAGCAGTGAGGCGCAGGAAGAGACCCAGTACTTC. Protein sequence: CASSEAQEETQYF.

The chain is built from TRBV19 and TRBJ2-3; 8 bases match TRBD2. Germline CDR1 LNHDA, CDR2 SQIVND (reference sequence). Trimming cost V 6 bases and J 5 bases; bases outside gene matches: 7. The CDR3 has 14 amino acids. In DNA form, the CDR3 reads TGTGCCAGTAGGAGCGGGAGTACAGGAGATACGCAGTATTTT. Translated: CASRSGSTGDTQYF. Complete variable domain (other parts from reference TRBV19 and TRBJ2-3): DGGITQSPKYLFRKEGQNVTLSCEQNLNHDAMYWYRQDPGQGLRLIYYSQIVNDFQKGDIAEGYSVSREKKESFPLTVTSAQKNPTAFYLCASRSGSTGDTQYFGPGTRLTVL.

V is TRBV5-6 and J is TRBJ2-7; TRBD2 matches at 12 bases. Per germline, CDR1 SGHDT and CDR2 YYEEEE. The CDR3 is 14 residues long. After removal of 6 bases from V and 9 bases from J, the junction contained 10 bases not matched to a gene. The CDR3 sequence is CASTATSGGGSQYF. The CDR3 DNA follows: TGTGCCAGCACCGCGACTAGCGGGGGCGGTTCGCAGTACTTC.

This chain connects TRBV18 to TRBJ2-1; D is ambiguous. V lost 2 bases and J lost 8, with 4 bases in between. The germline gives CDR1 KGHSH, CDR2 LQKENI. CDR3 length equals 11 residues. CDR3 nucleotide sequence: TGTGCCAGCTCACCAAACCATGAGCAGTTCTTC. Protein product: CASSPNHEQFF.

The table lists this clone with a count of one. The chain has TRBV4-1 and TRBJ1-5, with D uncertain. This CDR3 comprises 14 residues. Germline V gene lookup returns CDR1 MGHRA and CDR2 YSYEKL. V lost 5 bases and J lost 7, with 15 bases in between. Here the CDR3 reads CASSTSLDPQPQHF. For the CDR3, the DNA is TGCGCCAGCAGCACTTCATTAGATCCCCAGCCCCAGCATTTT.

The chain couples TRBV2 to TRBJ1-5; 7 bases match TRBD1. This CDR3 comprises 13 residues. After removal of 4 bases from V and 7 bases from J, the junction contained 4 bases not matched to a gene. Germline CDR1 SNHLY, CDR2 FYNNEI. The CDR3, as DNA: TGTGCCAGCAGTGGGGACAGAACGCAGCCCCAGCATTTT. This sequence encodes CASSGDRTQPQHF.

The chain combines TRBV7-8 with TRBJ2-1; 8 bases match TRBD2. The CDR3 covers 17 residues. V lost 4 bases to trimming and J lost 2 bases; unmatched junction nucleotides: 10. Germline loops: CDR1 SGHVS, CDR2 FQNEAQ. Here the CDR3 reads CASSSAGAGAPYNEQFF. The DNA of the CDR3 is TGTGCCAGCAGCTCAGCAGGAGCGGGAGCCCCCTACAATGAGCAGTTCTTC.